This TCR beta chain was sequenced in a study of technical replicates of blood from a handful of donors. Sequencing was performed with immunoSEQ multiplex PCR; in TCRdb, only in-frame clones are kept and a portion is missing. The table shows 65,000 to 80,000 clones, with 98% occurring only once. Looked up from germline, CDR1 is SNHLY and CDR2 is FYNNEI. Trimming took 8 bases from V and 13 from J; bases not matched to a gene: 8. The CDR3 sequence is 11 residues long. This clone was recorded once. The receptor was isolated from a human donor in good health. This chain connects TRBV2 to TRBJ2-1; TRBD2 matches 7 bases. The material sequenced was T cells isolated from PBMCs. The CDR3 reads CASWTAGAQFF. The DNA for the CDR3 is TGTGCCAGCTGGACTGCGGGAGCCCAGTTCTTC.